This TCR beta chain was sequenced for a study of shared clonotypes between healthy human individuals. V gave up 0 bases and J gave up 4 bases; unmatched junction bases: 5. CDR1 and CDR2 from the germline V gene are MNHNS and SASEGT. This CDR3 is 15 amino acids long. Method: immunoSEQ multiplex PCR; TCRdb's copy keeps in-frame clones and lacks some. In the table there are roughly 640,000 clones, roughly 70% of which are singletons. The sequencing input was memory CD4+ T cells sorted from blood. This sample's subset: CD45RA-negative fraction. The V and J genes are TRBV6-1 and TRBJ1-2, with 7 positions matching TRBD1. The sequence derives from a woman in her thirties in good health. The CDR3 DNA follows: TGTGCCAGCAGTGAAGCAAGACAGGGAATCTATGGCTACACCTTC. It encodes CASSEARQGIYGYTF.